The 29 T cell receptor beta chains in this list originate from one sample, sequenced in a study of T cell responses to AZD1222 COVID-19 vaccine (dated by TCRdb to the early 2020s). The time point label of this sample denotes: baseline before first vaccination. In light of the paper, this sample's treatment or condition label describes: meningococcal conjugate vaccine given as trial control. The library was built by means of the immunoSEQ multiplex PCR assay. TCRdb took over this immuneACCESS table, retaining in-frame rearrangements with V and J assigned. Such tables are incomplete; in checked studies, under half of the missing clones stem from an unresolved V gene, and the remainder is unexplained. The sample table contains around 95,000 clones; only one count was recorded for 87% of them. 4% to 4.5% of the sample goes to the ten largest clones. The source material was peripheral blood, sampled on day 0 of MenACWY control vaccination. Receptors were obtained from an adult in good health.

This sequence joins TRBV30 and TRBJ1-2; maybe TRBD1 (5 bases). The CDR3 contains 13 residues. Trimming removed 1 base at V and 4 bases at J, with 10 bases between. Germline CDR1 is GTSNPN and CDR2 is SVGIG (reference sequence). CDR3 region: CAWSGRRGYGYTF. As DNA, the CDR3 is TGTGCCTGGAGTGGAAGGAGGGGCTATGGCTACACCTTC.

This chain links TRBV30 with TRBJ1-2; D remains ambiguous. Trimming removed 3 bases at V and 8 bases at J, with 10 bases between. The CDR3 is 11 amino acids. Germline lookup yields CDR1 GTSNPN and CDR2 SVGIG (reference sequence). CDR3: CAWSGDRGYTF. Here the CDR3 DNA reads TGTGCCTGGAGCGGGGATCGCGGCTACACCTTC.

This clone was counted only a few times. The chain couples TRBV6-5 to TRBJ1-1, with D perhaps TRBD1 (5 bases). Between the trimmed V and J ends, which lost 6 bases and 5 bases, there was a span of 13 bases. CDR1 is MNHEY and CDR2 is SVGAGI in the germline V gene. This CDR3 comprises 13 residues. The CDR3 DNA sequence: TGTGCCAGCAGGGGGGTGATAGGAACTGAAGCTTTCTTT. This translates into CASRGVIGTEAFF.

This chain joins TRBV27 and TRBJ1-1; no definite D call. CDR1 is MNHEY and CDR2 is SMNVEV in the germline V gene (reference sequence). This CDR3 is 13 amino acids long. Deletions cut 3 bases from V and 5 bases from J, with 10 bases between. The CDR3 sequence: CASSFGRRTEAFF. The DNA for the CDR3 is TGTGCCAGCAGTTTCGGCCGGCGAACTGAAGCTTTCTTT.

The V gene is TRBV28, the J gene TRBJ2-1; 7 bases are a match to TRBD2. The CDR3 consists of 15 residues. Trimming cost V 8 bases and J 6 bases; bases outside gene matches: 13. Germline CDR1 and CDR2: MDHEN and SYDVKM. Written as DNA, the CDR3 is TGTGCCAGCGCCCGGTTGCTAGCGGAGACCAATGAGCAGTTCTTC. Encoded protein: CASARLLAETNEQFF.

This clone has only a few counts. This chain's CDR3 is CASNSRGLYEQYF. CDR3 in DNA: TGTGCCAGCAATTCGAGGGGCCTGTACGAGCAGTACTTC. The chain has TRBV28 and TRBJ2-7; D possibly matches TRBD1 or TRBD2 (5 bases each). Germline CDR1 is MDHEN and CDR2 is SYDVKM. This CDR3 contains 13 residues. The V end lost 7 bases, the J end lost 4 bases, and 14 bases lay between the germline ends.

The chain combines TRBV4-3 with TRBJ2-3; 13 bases line up with TRBD2. Per the germline V gene, CDR1 is LGHNA and CDR2 is YSLEER. CDR3 length: 15 amino acids. The junction had 4 bases not matched to a gene; V was cut back by 4 bases and J by 6 bases. DNA for the CDR3: TGCGCCAGCAGCCGGACTAGCGGGGGCATGGATACGCAGTATTTT. Translating gives CASSRTSGGMDTQYF.

The chain recombines TRBV4-3 with TRBJ1-1; D remains unclear. Germline V gives CDR1 LGHNA, CDR2 YSLEER. Trimming pared 1 base from V and 4 bases from J, leaving 7 bases between. The CDR3 extends over 13 amino acids. CDR3 amino acids: CASSQVRRTEAFF. The DNA of the CDR3 is TGCGCCAGCAGCCAAGTTAGGCGCACTGAAGCTTTCTTT.

This chain joins TRBV11-2 and TRBJ2-7; TRBD2 might be the D (5 bases). Germline V lookup: CDR1 SGHAT, CDR2 FQNNGV. Trimming removed 1 base at V and 7 bases at J, with 17 bases between. The length of the CDR3 is 15 residues. The CDR3 DNA follows: TGTGCCAGCAGCTTAGCTCCGGACTCCCTGAGGGAGCAGTACTTC. This translates into CASSLAPDSLREQYF.

CDR3 protein: CASKGLQNTGELFF. CDR3 DNA sequence: TGTGCCAGCAAGGGACTCCAGAACACCGGGGAGCTGTTTTTT. V usage is TRBV2 and J usage is TRBJ2-2; D perhaps matches TRBD2 (6 bases). Trimming cost V 7 bases and J 1 base, with 10 bases left between them. Germline V lookup: CDR1 SNHLY, CDR2 FYNNEI. This CDR3 spans 14 amino acids.

In this sample, this clone turned up a few times. The chain is built from TRBV28 and TRBJ1-3; no firm D call. The CDR3 length is 11 residues. Germline V lookup: CDR1 MDHEN, CDR2 SYDVKM. Trimming removed 2 bases at V and 6 bases at J, with 2 bases between. The CDR3 bases are TGTGCCAGCAGTTTAAAAAACACCATATATTTT. Residues: CASSLKNTIYF.

V gene TRBV30 combines with J gene TRBJ1-1, with D tentatively TRBD1 (5 bases). This CDR3 spans 13 amino acids. Germline CDR1 is GTSNPN and CDR2 is SVGIG (reference sequence). V lost 8 bases and J 5 bases, leaving 18 bases between the germline ends. The CDR3 bases are TGTGCCACACAGATGCAGGGAAAAACTGAAGCTTTCTTT. It specifies CATQMQGKTEAFF.

The chain carries TRBV7-2 and TRBJ1-4, with D perhaps matching TRBD1 (6 bases). Germline values: CDR1 SGHTA, CDR2 FQGNSA. The CDR3 spans 14 residues. V was trimmed by 6 bases and J by 5 bases, leaving 13 bases between them. CDR3 coding DNA: TGTGCCAGCAGTACAGGGACTGTAAATGAAAAACTGTTTTTT. It yields the protein CASSTGTVNEKLFF.

The chain has TRBV5-1 and TRBJ1-5, with D unresolved. Trimming pared 2 bases from V and 5 bases from J, leaving 8 bases between. The CDR3 extends over 13 amino acids. Germline CDR1 SGHRS, CDR2 YFSETQ. CDR3 nucleotides: TGCGCCAGCAGCTTTGGGGTAGATCAGCCCCAGCATTTT. Amino acids: CASSFGVDQPQHF.

This chain links TRBV2 with TRBJ1-5; TRBD1 agrees at 10 bases. The CDR3 runs to 14 residues. J was trimmed by 6 bases and V by 4 bases; bases with no gene match: 3. Germline assignment: CDR1 SNHLY and CDR2 FYNNEI. DNA for the CDR3: TGTGCCAGCAGTGGACAGGGGGCGGGTCAGCCCCAGCATTTT. Encoded protein: CASSGQGAGQPQHF.

This clone appeared a single time. V usage is TRBV30 and J usage is TRBJ2-5; D not resolved. This CDR3 is 14 amino acids long. Germline CDR1 reads GTSNPN; CDR2 reads SVGIG (reference sequence). Trimming stripped 0 bases from V and 5 bases from J, with 13 bases between. The CDR3 coding sequence is TGTGCCTGGAGTGTAGGTCTTGGGTCCGAGACCCAGTACTTC. It translates to CAWSVGLGSETQYF.

This clone was observed a single time. The gene calls are TRBV6-5 and TRBJ1-6; D is perhaps TRBD1 (6 bases). CDR1 is MNHEY and CDR2 is SVGAGI in the germline V gene. Trimming shortened V by 6 bases and J by 4 bases, and 10 bases separated the two germline ends. CDR3 length equals 14 residues. The CDR3 loop is CASRKGGYNSPLHF. Here the CDR3 DNA reads TGTGCCAGCAGGAAGGGGGGGTATAATTCACCCCTCCACTTT.

The V and J genes are TRBV7-8 and TRBJ2-2, with 9 positions matching TRBD1. Germline V gene sequence: CDR1 SGHVS, CDR2 FQNEAQ. V was clipped by 6 bases and J by 4 bases; unmatched bases: 9. The CDR3 is 16 residues long. In DNA, the CDR3 is TGTGCCAGCAGACCTATTGGGACAGGGTCCACCGGGGAGCTGTTTTTT. This gives the protein CASRPIGTGSTGELFF. The whole variable domain, remainder taken from reference TRBV7-8 and TRBJ2-2, is GAGVSQSPRYKVAKRGQDVALRCDPISGHVSLFWYQQALGQGPEFLTYFQNEAQLDKSGLPSDRFFAERPEGSVSTLKIQRTQQEDSAVYLCASRPIGTGSTGELFFGEGSRLTVL.

This chain links TRBV19 with TRBJ2-3, with D perhaps assigned TRBD1 or TRBD2 (5 bases each). Germline loops: CDR1 LNHDA, CDR2 SQIVND (reference sequence). The CDR3 runs 13 residues. Between the trimmed V and J ends, which lost 3 bases and 10 bases, there was a span of 14 bases. The CDR3 nucleotides read TGTGCCAGTAGTATTGGGGACCTCCATGCGCAGTATTTT. Amino acid sequence: CASSIGDLHAQYF.

The chain uses TRBV4-1 and TRBJ2-7, with D possibly TRBD2 on 6 matching bases. From germline, CDR1 is MGHRA and CDR2 YSYEKL. V lost 1 base to trimming and J lost 3 bases, with 19 bases between them. CDR3 length: 17 amino acids. CDR3 in DNA: TGCGCCAGCAGCCAAGGGGGCGGGGCAGGGAACTACTACGAGCAGTACTTC. Encoded protein: CASSQGGGAGNYYEQYF.

The V call is TRBV7-2, the J call TRBJ1-5; D is perhaps TRBD1 (5 bases). This CDR3 comprises 17 residues. CDR1 is SGHTA, CDR2 FQGNSA, per germline. V lost 3 bases and J lost 7, with 22 bases in between. The CDR3 nucleotides are TGTGCCAGCAGCTTCGACAAAGGCCCGGGACGGCGGCAGCCCCAGCATTTT. This translates into CASSFDKGPGRRQPQHF.

V and J are TRBV3-1 (or the pseudogene TRBV3-2) and TRBJ2-3, with 7 bases that match TRBD2. CDR1 and CDR2 from the germline V gene are LGHDT and YNNKEL (reference sequence). The CDR3 contains 16 residues. The V and J ends lost 0 bases and 4 bases, in that order; junction bases with no gene match: 7. CDR3 residues: CASSQEGAGIPDTQYF. For the CDR3, the DNA is TGTGCCAGCAGCCAAGAGGGAGCGGGGATCCCAGATACGCAGTATTTT.

The chain carries TRBV30 and TRBJ2-1, with D unclear. This CDR3 spans 14 amino acids. Germline CDR1 is GTSNPN and CDR2 is SVGIG (reference sequence). Between the trimmed V and J ends, which lost 5 bases and 1 base, there was a span of 12 bases. CDR3 in amino acids: CAWLLRRSYNEQFF. The CDR3 region has the DNA TGTGCCTGGTTGTTGAGGCGGTCCTACAATGAGCAGTTCTTC. Using reference TRBV30 and TRBJ2-1 for the parts outside the CDR3, the full variable domain is SQTIHQWPATLVQPVGSPLSLECTVEGTSNPNLYWYRQAAGRGLQLLFYSVGIGQISSEVPQNLSASRPQDRQFILSSKKLLLSDSGFYLCAWLLRRSYNEQFFGPGTRLTVL.

This chain joins TRBV6-1 and TRBJ1-1, with D unresolved. The CDR3 is 14 amino acids. V lost 2 bases and J 0 bases, leaving 7 bases between the germline ends. The germline V gene has CDR1 MNHNS and CDR2 SASEGT. CDR3 region: CASSELGVNTEAFF. DNA of the CDR3: TGTGCCAGCAGTGAATTGGGAGTGAACACTGAAGCTTTCTTT.

The gene calls are TRBV6-1 and TRBJ1-4; 7 bases align to TRBD1. The germline CDR1 and CDR2 sequences are MNHNS and SASEGT. Losses at the gene ends were 3 bases for V and 8 bases for J; bases not matched to a gene: 12. The CDR3 has 16 residues. The CDR3 sequence is CASSDWVKGGEEKLFF. CDR3 nucleotide sequence: TGTGCCAGCAGTGATTGGGTAAAAGGGGGCGAGGAAAAACTGTTTTTT.

V is TRBV3-1 (or the pseudogene TRBV3-2) and J is TRBJ2-7; D unclear. The ends were cut back, 5 bases at V and 4 bases at J, with 6 bases in the middle. The CDR3 loop spans 11 amino acids. CDR1 LGHDT and CDR2 YNNKEL come from the germline V gene (reference sequence). The CDR3 nucleotides read TGTGCCAGCAGCACAGATTACGAGCAGTACTTC. Translation gives CASSTDYEQYF.

This clone was counted a few times. The rearrangement uses TRBV19 and TRBJ1-6, with TRBD1 matching 9 bases. The germline V gene has CDR1 LNHDA and CDR2 SQIVND (reference sequence). The CDR3 runs to 15 residues. V was clipped by 5 bases and J by 8 bases; unmatched bases: 7. Here the CDR3 DNA reads TGTGCCAGTAGTTCGAGGACAGGGGATGATTCACCCCTCCACTTT. The encoded protein is CASSSRTGDDSPLHF. The variable domain in full, with the rest retrieved from reference TRBV19 and TRBJ1-6, is DGGITQSPKYLFRKEGQNVTLSCEQNLNHDAMYWYRQDPGQGLRLIYYSQIVNDFQKGDIAEGYSVSREKKESFPLTVTSAQKNPTAFYLCASSSRTGDDSPLHFGNGTRLTVT.

The chain carries TRBV28 and TRBJ2-7, with 7 bases that match TRBD1. V shed 6 bases and J 7 bases; nucleotides not matched to a gene: 21. Germline CDR1 reads MDHEN; CDR2 reads SYDVKM. The CDR3 has 17 residues. CDR3 protein: CASSTPDRVLGFGEQYF. CDR3 DNA sequence: TGTGCCAGCAGCACACCCGACAGGGTTCTCGGGTTTGGGGAGCAGTACTTC.

In this sample, this clone turned up once. This chain joins TRBV5-1 and TRBJ1-4, with D possibly TRBD1 on 5 matching bases. Trimming stripped 1 base from V and 1 base from J, with 11 bases between. The CDR3 length is 16 residues. CDR1 SGHRS and CDR2 YFSETQ come from the germline V gene. CDR3 nucleotide sequence: TGCGCCAGCAGCTTGCACTTCGACAGAACTAATGAAAAACTGTTTTTT. Protein: CASSLHFDRTNEKLFF.